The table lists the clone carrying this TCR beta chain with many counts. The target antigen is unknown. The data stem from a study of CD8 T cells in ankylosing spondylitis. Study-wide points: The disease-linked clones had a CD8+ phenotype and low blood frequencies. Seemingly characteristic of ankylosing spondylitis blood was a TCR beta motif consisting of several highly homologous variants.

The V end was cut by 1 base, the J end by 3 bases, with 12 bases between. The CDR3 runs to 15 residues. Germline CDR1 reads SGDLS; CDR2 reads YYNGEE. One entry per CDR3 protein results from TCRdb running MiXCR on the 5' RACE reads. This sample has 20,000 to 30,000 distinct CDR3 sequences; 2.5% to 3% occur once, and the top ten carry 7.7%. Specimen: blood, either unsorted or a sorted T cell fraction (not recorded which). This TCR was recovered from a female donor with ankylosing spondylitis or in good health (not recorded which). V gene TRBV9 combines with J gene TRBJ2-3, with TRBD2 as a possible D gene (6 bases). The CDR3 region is CASSVTGDGTDTQYF. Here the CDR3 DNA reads TGTGCCAGCAGCGTAACGGGGGATGGGACAGATACGCAGTATTTT.